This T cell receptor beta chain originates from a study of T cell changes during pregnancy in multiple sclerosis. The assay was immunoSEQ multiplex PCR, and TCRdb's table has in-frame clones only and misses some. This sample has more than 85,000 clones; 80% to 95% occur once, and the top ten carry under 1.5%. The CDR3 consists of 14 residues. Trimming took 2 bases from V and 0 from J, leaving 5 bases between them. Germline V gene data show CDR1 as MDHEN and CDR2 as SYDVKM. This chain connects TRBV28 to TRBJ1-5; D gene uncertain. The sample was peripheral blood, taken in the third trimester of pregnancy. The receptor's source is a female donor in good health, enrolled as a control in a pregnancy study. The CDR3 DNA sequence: TGTGCCAGCAGTTTAGGCGGTAGCAATCAGCCCCAGCATTTT. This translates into CASSLGGSNQPQHF.